One sample yielded the 20 T cell receptor beta chains listed below, sequenced in a study of cytomegalovirus exposure and HLA in healthy donors. Vbeta (60) and Jbeta (13) primers were used in the PCR. Sequencing used immunoSEQ multiplex PCR; TCRdb keeps in-frame clones, though not all of them. The data contain 180,000 or so clones, around four fifths of them singletons. Sequencing was done on a sample of PBMCs. Source of these receptors: a woman in her 30s in good health and CMV-seronegative.

The J gene is TRBJ1-1, the V gene TRBV6-5; 10 bases line up with TRBD1. V lost 6 bases, J lost 1 base, and 2 bases stayed unmatched. The germline V gene has CDR1 MNHEY and CDR2 SVGAGI. The CDR3 covers 14 residues. The CDR3 bases are TGTGCCAGCAGGGGACAGGGGCGGAACACTGAAGCTTTCTTT. Residues: CASRGQGRNTEAFF.

This chain connects TRBV9 to TRBJ2-7; D may be TRBD1 (6 bases). Germline assignment: CDR1 SGDLS and CDR2 YYNGEE. The CDR3 is 13 amino acids. V was trimmed by 2 bases and J by 5 bases, leaving 11 bases between them. The CDR3 here is CASSVTGSDEQYF. CDR3 DNA sequence: TGTGCCAGCAGCGTTACAGGGTCGGACGAGCAGTACTTC.

The V and J genes are TRBV9 and TRBJ1-2, with TRBD1 as a possible D gene (5 bases). Germline values: CDR1 SGDLS, CDR2 YYNGEE. This CDR3 has 13 residues. Deletions cut 3 bases from V and 5 bases from J, with 11 bases between. In DNA form, the CDR3 reads TGTGCCAGCAGCGCCGGGGGGGTGTATGGCTACACCTTC. Translation gives CASSAGGVYGYTF.

The chain combines TRBV7-6 with TRBJ2-7; TRBD1 is a possible D gene (6 bases). This CDR3 region has 16 residues. Germline assignment: CDR1 SGHVS and CDR2 FNYEAQ. Trimming stripped 1 base from V and 0 bases from J, with 13 bases between. For the CDR3, the DNA is TGTGCCAGCAGCTTAGTTTCCCAGGGGAACTCCTACGAGCAGTACTTC. Translated, it gives CASSLVSQGNSYEQYF.

This chain links TRBV27 with TRBJ2-3, with D unresolved. Germline V gene lookup returns CDR1 MNHEY and CDR2 SMNVEV (reference sequence). Trimming took off 5 bases at V and 0 bases at J, with 12 bases between the two ends. This CDR3 region has 15 residues. The CDR3: CASSVTWASTDTQYF. CDR3 bases: TGTGCCAGCAGTGTGACATGGGCTAGCACAGATACGCAGTATTTT.

The chain is built from TRBV9 and TRBJ2-5; D might be TRBD1 (6 bases). The CDR3 contains 15 residues. Germline V CDR1 and CDR2: SGDLS, YYNGEE. V was trimmed by 4 bases and J by 2 bases, leaving 15 bases between them. The CDR3 bases are TGTGCCAGCAGCCCAGGGGCCTCGGCTCAAGAGACCCAGTACTTC. Translated, it gives CASSPGASAQETQYF.

The chain employs TRBV6-1 and TRBJ2-5, with D tentatively TRBD1 (6 bases). Per germline, CDR1 MNHNS and CDR2 SASEGT. The CDR3 sequence is 14 residues long. The V end lost 2 bases, the J end lost 0 bases, and 7 bases lay between the germline ends. CDR3 DNA: TGTGCCAGCAGTGAAAGGGGGTACCAAGAGACCCAGTACTTC. Protein sequence: CASSERGYQETQYF.

V is TRBV2 and J is TRBJ2-7; D is unclear. Germline CDR1 reads SNHLY; CDR2 reads FYNNEI. The V end was cut by 4 bases, the J end by 4 bases, with 11 bases between. The CDR3 runs to 13 residues. Written as DNA, the CDR3 is TGTGCCAGCAGTGTAAGACTGCTGTACGAGCAGTACTTC. Translation: CASSVRLLYEQYF.

The gene calls are TRBV2 and TRBJ2-7; 7 bases fit TRBD2. Per the germline V gene, CDR1 is SNHLY and CDR2 is FYNNEI. The CDR3 contains 13 residues. The trim removed 7 bases at V and 7 bases at J, leaving 10 bases unmatched. This CDR3 reads CASNRLGGREQYF. As DNA, the CDR3 is TGTGCCAGCAACCGATTGGGGGGGAGAGAGCAGTACTTC.

This clone was recorded once. The genes are TRBV4-1 and TRBJ2-7; D ambiguous. CDR1 is MGHRA and CDR2 is YSYEKL in the germline V gene. CDR3 length equals 15 residues. Trimming removed 1 base from V and 2 bases from J, with 12 bases in between. The CDR3 here is CASSQGSNPTYEQYF. The CDR3 DNA reads as TGCGCCAGCAGCCAAGGAAGCAACCCAACCTACGAGCAGTACTTC.

The chain employs TRBV2 and TRBJ2-1; D is ambiguous. The V gene lost 4 bases and the J gene lost 6 bases, with 4 bases spanning the gap. Germline-derived CDR1 and CDR2 are SNHLY and FYNNEI. The CDR3 runs to 11 residues. The CDR3 nucleotides read TGTGCCAGCAGTGCCTTCAATGAGCAGTTCTTC. Encoded protein: CASSAFNEQFF.

The chain couples TRBV7-8 to TRBJ2-3; 9 bases fit TRBD2. Trimming took 5 bases from V and 1 from J; bases not matched to a gene: 7. The CDR3 sequence is 16 residues long. CDR1 and CDR2 (germline): SGHVS, FQNEAQ. The DNA for the CDR3 is TGTGCCAGCAGCCAGGCCCAGCGGGGGGGCACAGATACGCAGTATTTT. This encodes CASSQAQRGGTDTQYF.

V and J are TRBV7-7 and TRBJ2-2; 9 bases align to TRBD1. This CDR3 is 16 amino acids long. Germline assignment: CDR1 SSHAT and CDR2 FNYEAQ (reference sequence). After removal of 1 base from V and 2 bases from J, the junction contained 2 bases not matched to a gene. CDR3 nucleotides: TGTGCCAGCAGCTTAGGGGACAGGGCAAACACCGGGGAGCTGTTTTTT. Its protein product is CASSLGDRANTGELFF.

J is TRBJ2-5 and V is TRBV5-1; 9 bases match TRBD1. Germline V gene data show CDR1 as SGHRS and CDR2 as YFSETQ. This CDR3 contains 16 residues. The J segment lost 1 base and the V segment lost 5 bases, leaving 9 bases of the junction unmatched. The CDR3 sequence is CASRFGQGTIQETQYF. CDR3 sequence (DNA): TGCGCCAGCAGGTTCGGACAGGGGACGATCCAAGAGACCCAGTACTTC.

The chain uses TRBV5-1 and TRBJ2-7, with TRBD1 matching over 9 bases. Per germline, CDR1 SGHRS and CDR2 YFSETQ. This CDR3 is 13 amino acids long. With V trimmed by 3 bases and J by 7 bases, 5 bases remained unmatched. The CDR3 loop reads CASSSQGAGEQYF. CDR3 DNA sequence: TGCGCCAGCAGCTCACAGGGGGCTGGAGAGCAGTACTTC.

The V call is TRBV7-2, the J call TRBJ1-1; D ambiguous. V was pared by 3 bases and J by 4 bases, with 12 bases between. From germline, CDR1 is SGHTA and CDR2 FQGNSA. This CDR3 has 14 residues. Written as DNA, the CDR3 is TGTGCCAGCAGCTTTACGAGAGCGGGCACTGAAGCTTTCTTT. Protein: CASSFTRAGTEAFF.

The rearrangement joins TRBV11-1 to TRBJ2-6; the match to TRBD1 covers 9 bases. This CDR3 is 19 amino acids long. V trimming: 5 bases; J trimming: 2 bases; junction bases outside the gene matches: 13. Germline CDR1 SGHAT, CDR2 FQDESV (reference sequence). CDR3 amino acids: CASSGSRDRVTTGANVLTF. The CDR3 DNA follows: TGTGCCAGCAGCGGTTCCCGGGACAGGGTTACTACTGGGGCCAACGTCCTGACTTTC.

The V gene is TRBV2, the J gene TRBJ1-5; 7 bases fit TRBD1. V dropped 7 bases and J dropped 1; count of bases not matched to a gene: 1. Germline lookup yields CDR1 SNHLY and CDR2 FYNNEI. The CDR3 contains 13 residues. CDR3 protein: CASMGQSNQPQHF. As DNA, the CDR3 is TGTGCCAGCATGGGACAGAGCAATCAGCCCCAGCATTTT.

V and J are TRBV25-1 and TRBJ1-6, with TRBD1 as a possible D gene (6 bases). The CDR3 is made up of 16 amino acids. V was shortened by 2 bases and J by 5 bases, with 13 bases between the two germline ends. Germline loops: CDR1 MGHDK, CDR2 SYGVNS. CDR3 bases: TGTGCCAGCAGTGAAGCTCTAACAGGGCATAATTCACCCCTCCACTTT. Translating it yields CASSEALTGHNSPLHF.

The CDR3 sequence: CASMTGDYGYTF. The DNA of the CDR3 is TGCGCCAGTATGACAGGGGACTATGGCTACACCTTC. V is TRBV5-1 and J is TRBJ1-2, with 8 bases matching TRBD1. The CDR3 runs to 12 residues. The J segment lost 3 bases and the V segment lost 8 bases, leaving 3 bases of the junction unmatched. Germline CDR1 reads SGHRS; CDR2 reads YFSETQ.